The 14 T cell receptor beta chains below were found in one sample sequenced in a study of OX40 agonist ivuxolimab in advanced cancers. Produced via immunoSEQ multiplex PCR; TCRdb's table is partial and in-frame only. Among tens of thousands of clones listed, 80% to 95% were seen once. The input for sequencing was CD4+ or CD8+ T cells sorted from blood, taken in a trial of the OX40 agonist ivuxolimab. Source of these receptors: an adult with an advanced solid tumor such as melanoma, head and neck, liver or kidney cancer.

The rearrangement links TRBV6-6 to TRBJ2-3; D is possibly TRBD1 or TRBD2 (6 bases each). The CDR3 is made up of 15 amino acids. Germline V lookup: CDR1 MNHNY, CDR2 SVGAGI (reference sequence). Trimming cost V 6 bases and J 0 bases, with 13 bases left between them. CDR3 sequence (DNA): TGTGCCAGCAGGGAAACAGGGACTAGCACAGATACGCAGTATTTT. Amino acids: CASRETGTSTDTQYF.

Details on this clone: This sample also contains other DNA sequences that code for the same CDR3. This sequence joins TRBV7-9 and TRBJ2-7; no reliable D call. Germline values: CDR1 SEHNR, CDR2 FQNEAQ (reference sequence). V was clipped by 5 bases and J by 6 bases, with 11 bases between them. This CDR3 has 12 amino acids. The CDR3 DNA follows: TGTGCCAGCAGCCCGGGCCGCCCCGAGCAGTACTTC. It is translated as CASSPGRPEQYF.

The chain joins TRBV28 to TRBJ1-2; D ambiguous. Trimming removed 5 bases from V and 6 bases from J, with 16 bases in between. The CDR3 runs 14 residues. Germline assignment: CDR1 MDHEN and CDR2 SYDVKM. The CDR3 here is CASSLNVWGNGYTF. Written as DNA, the CDR3 is TGTGCCAGCAGTCTCAATGTGTGGGGAAATGGCTACACCTTC.

The chain couples TRBV2 to TRBJ1-2, with 8 bases lining up with TRBD1. Germline CDR1 is SNHLY and CDR2 is FYNNEI. The CDR3 extends over 15 amino acids. V was pared by 6 bases and J by 0 bases, with 6 bases of the junction left unmatched. The CDR3 protein is CASRAWTGTNYGYTF. The DNA of the CDR3 is TGTGCCAGCAGGGCCTGGACAGGGACTAACTATGGCTACACCTTC.

The V gene is TRBV7-3, the J gene TRBJ2-7, with TRBD2 identical over 7 bases. Unmatched junction bases numbered 8, after V lost 6 bases and J lost 3 bases. CDR3 size: 14 residues. The V gene's germline CDR1 is SGHTA and CDR2 FQGTGA. CDR3 in amino acids: CASSLRGRIYEQYF. The CDR3 bases are TGTGCCAGCAGTTTACGCGGGAGAATCTACGAGCAGTACTTC.

The chain carries TRBV5-8 and TRBJ1-1; unclear D gene. This CDR3 contains 15 residues. CDR1 and CDR2 from the germline V gene are SGHTS and YDEGEE. Trimming took off 0 bases at V and 4 bases at J, with 13 bases between the two ends. The CDR3 DNA reads TGTGCCAGCAGCTTGGGAGGGAGTGGACGCACTGAAGCTTTCTTT. Translating gives CASSLGGSGRTEAFF.

The rearrangement joins TRBV27 to TRBJ2-7; unclear D gene. This CDR3 is built from 13 residues. Looked up from germline, CDR1 is MNHEY and CDR2 is SMNVEV (reference sequence). The germline V and J ends were trimmed by 3 bases and 0 bases, with 6 bases remaining between them. This chain's CDR3 is CASSLTLSYEQYF. CDR3 DNA: TGTGCCAGCAGTTTGACGCTCTCCTACGAGCAGTACTTC.

The sample holds one count of this clone. This rearrangement joins TRBV27 to TRBJ2-7; 12 bases fit TRBD2. Trimming at V came to 5 bases and at J to 0 bases, leaving 5 bases not matched to a gene. There are 16 residues in the CDR3. CDR1 and CDR2 (germline): MNHEY, SMNVEV (reference sequence). The DNA of the CDR3 is TGTGCCAGCAGTCCCTCTAGCGGGAGGGTCTCCTACGAGCAGTACTTC. Translated: CASSPSSGRVSYEQYF.

Only one count was recorded for this clone. This chain joins TRBV9 and TRBJ1-1; D gene ambiguous. The V gene's germline CDR1 is SGDLS and CDR2 YYNGEE. Trimming left V 4 bases short and J 5 bases short, with 15 bases between. The CDR3 spans 14 residues. In DNA, the CDR3 is TGTGCCAGCAGCCCATGGAGAGGAAGAACTGAAGCTTTCTTT. Translated: CASSPWRGRTEAFF.

The count of this clone is one. This chain uses TRBV11-1 with TRBJ1-2; 9 bases are shared with TRBD1. CDR1 is SGHAT and CDR2 is FQDESV in the germline V gene (reference sequence). The J segment lost 4 bases and the V segment lost 5 bases, leaving 5 bases of the junction unmatched. This CDR3 comprises 14 residues. CDR3 region: CASSLGQGVYGYTF. CDR3 in DNA: TGTGCCAGCAGCCTGGGACAGGGTGTCTATGGCTACACCTTC.

In DNA, the CDR3 is TGTGCCATCACCCCCCCTGGAGGGGTGGGCTACACCTTC. Translation: CAITPPGGVGYTF. This chain links TRBV10-3 with TRBJ1-2, with a weak D call TRBD1 (5 bases). The V and J ends lost 7 bases and 8 bases respectively, with 17 bases between them. There are 13 residues in the CDR3. CDR1 is ENHRY and CDR2 is SYGVKD in the germline V gene.

The chain uses TRBV27 and TRBJ1-1; D uncertain. Between the trimmed V and J ends, which lost 8 bases and 6 bases, there was a span of 10 bases. Per germline, CDR1 MNHEY and CDR2 SMNVEV (reference sequence). This CDR3 comprises 11 residues. CDR3 nucleotide sequence: TGTGCCAGCCATGGGAGGGCTGAAGCTTTCTTT. It codes for CASHGRAEAFF.

This clone was seen only once. The gene calls are TRBV10-3 and TRBJ2-1; TRBD1 or TRBD2 may be the D gene (7 bases each). The CDR3 runs to 13 residues. Trimming took 11 bases from V and 7 from J, leaving 18 bases between them. The germline V gene has CDR1 ENHRY and CDR2 SYGVKD. The CDR3 loop reads CASWGGGENEQFF. The CDR3, as DNA: TGTGCCTCCTGGGGAGGGGGCGAAAATGAGCAGTTCTTC.

The CDR3 loop is CASSPTGGGYGYTF. The CDR3 bases are TGTGCCAGCAGTCCGACAGGGGGCGGCTATGGCTACACCTTC. The gene calls are TRBV25-1 and TRBJ1-2, with 10 bases lining up with TRBD1. Germline lookup yields CDR1 MGHDK and CDR2 SYGVNS. The CDR3 contains 14 residues. V lost 5 bases, J lost 4 bases, and 4 bases stayed unmatched.